This T cell receptor (beta chain) was captured in a study of blood T cell repertoires in COVID-19. Study overall: Acute-phase and convalescent COVID-19 samples originated in the United States, Italy and Spain.

The method was immunoSEQ multiplex PCR; TCRdb's version includes in-frame clones alone and lacks a portion of them. The profile shows fewer than 300,000 clones, about nine tenths of them singletons. Seattle's cohort entered during active infection and was followed longitudinally. J lost 4 bases, V lost 4 bases, and 5 bases had no gene match. The CDR3 spans 14 residues. Germline lookup yields CDR1 SGHKS and CDR2 YYEKEE (reference sequence). This clone was detected once. The chain is built from TRBV5-5 and TRBJ2-1; 7 positions match TRBD1. The clonotype was recovered from a man aged 45-65 years with COVID-19, enrolled during active disease. Sequencing was carried out using peripheral blood. The CDR3 DNA sequence: TGTGCCAGCAGCCCCGGGACAGAATACAATGAGCAGTTCTTC. It specifies CASSPGTEYNEQFF.